This is a list of T cell receptor beta chains from one sample in a study of blood T cell repertoires in COVID-19. The table came from immunoSEQ multiplex PCR; TCRdb's copy has only in-frame clones and leaves some out. Of over 95,000 clones listed, 75% to 90% were seen once; the top ten hold roughly 5%. The specimen sequenced was peripheral blood. These receptors were collected from a woman aged 55-69 years with COVID-19, enrolled during active disease. Each CDR3 is given with its conserved first and last residue. Fields, in order: V gene, D gene, J gene, clone size, CDR3 DNA, CDR3 protein. A D gene is named only where the DNA matches it firmly. Clone size is stated in some rows and not others, as once, few, many or a class when expanded.

>TRBV5-8|NA|TRBJ2-3|NA
TGTGCCAGCAGCTTAAGAGCAGATACGCAGTATTTT
CASSLRADTQYF
>TRBV12-3/TRBV12-4|NA|TRBJ2-5|NA
TGTGCCAGCAGTTTATCCAGTCCAGGGACCCAGTACTTC
CASSLSSPGTQYF
>TRBV19|TRBD1|TRBJ1-1|NA
TGTGCCAGTAGGAGGACAGGGGTGGACACTGAAGCTTTCTTT
CASRRTGVDTEAFF
>TRBV6-6|NA|TRBJ1-1|NA
TGTGCCACCAGGACCACCGGGACACGGCAGAACACTGAAGCTTTCTTT
CATRTTGTRQNTEAFF
>TRBV5-8|NA|TRBJ1-2|NA
TGTGCCAGCAGCTTGGACAGAGCCGACTATGGCTACACCTTC
CASSLDRADYGYTF
>TRBV2|NA|TRBJ1-1|NA
TGTGCCAGCAGTGAAAACCCTGCAGCGGCGGGCACTGAAGCTTTCTTT
CASSENPAAAGTEAFF
>TRBV7-2|NA|TRBJ2-7|NA
TGTGCCAGCAGCTCGGGTACCTACGAGCAGTACTTC
CASSSGTYEQYF
>TRBV6-5|TRBD2|TRBJ2-1|NA
TGTGCCAGCAAAATAATAGCGGGGGGGCCAGGTGAGCAGTTCTTC
CASKIIAGGPGEQFF
>TRBV18|TRBD1|TRBJ1-1|NA
TGTGCCAGCTCACCACAGACAGGGGGCTATGGTGAAGCTTTCTTT
CASSPQTGGYGEAFF
>TRBV23-1|NA|TRBJ1-5|NA
TGCGCCAGCACAACTTACCTTCACCGCTATCAGCCCCAGCATTTT
CASTTYLHRYQPQHF
>TRBV7-5|NA|TRBJ1-4|once
TGTGTCAGAAGCTTAGACAGGGGGCTCGAAAAACTGTTTTTT
CVRSLDRGLEKLFF
>TRBV24-1|TRBD1|TRBJ1-2|NA
TGTGCCACCAGTGACCTCGGACAGGTCTATGGCTACACCTTC
CATSDLGQVYGYTF
>TRBV19|NA|TRBJ1-6|NA
TGTGCCAGTTCTCGTCTAGGCGACTCACCCCTCCACTTT
CASSRLGDSPLHF
>TRBV9|TRBD2|TRBJ2-1|NA
TGTGCCAGCAGCGTAGTAACTAGCGGGGGATACAATGAGCAGTTCTTC
CASSVVTSGGYNEQFF